Listed here is a single TCR beta chain. The data stem from a study of blood T cell repertoires in COVID-19. On the study more broadly: Material from acute and convalescent COVID-19 was sourced from the United States, Italy and Spain.

Recovery among Cohort 3 donors was established by two negative PCRs, clearance, or symptom resolution. Germline loops: CDR1 GTSNPN, CDR2 SVGIG (reference sequence). V lost 3 bases to trimming and J lost 4 bases, with 18 bases between them. The CDR3 runs 15 residues. Study processing details: From reference gene primer amplification, estimates of nucleated cell counts were derived. Profiled with immunoSEQ multiplex PCR; TCRdb holds only in-frame clones, not every one. The V and J calls and clone size are taken from that table; D and trimming were inferred from the DNA. The data contain approximately 200,000 clones, roughly 85% of them singletons.

This chain uses TRBV30 with TRBJ1-2, with D tentatively TRBD1 (5 bases). The sequencing input was PBMCs or T cells enriched from blood (not recorded which). This TCR came from a man in his forties who had recovered from COVID-19. CDR3 DNA sequence: TGTGCCTGGAGCTATGCGGGGGGGGGAAGCTATGGCTACACCTTC. Its protein is CAWSYAGGGSYGYTF.